This T cell receptor (beta chain) was found in a study of blood T cell repertoires in COVID-19. Background on the study: There were acute and convalescent COVID-19 samples, and they came from the United States, Italy and Spain. Sources were T cells, B-cell-depleted T cells, or PBMCs; the material itself was cDNA or gDNA.

This clone was observed a few times. V was pared by 2 bases and J by 2 bases, with 4 bases between. Germline V gene data show CDR1 as MNHEY and CDR2 as SVGEGT. The CDR3 runs 12 residues. Produced via immunoSEQ multiplex PCR; TCRdb's table is partial and in-frame only. The sample consists of 50,000 or so clones, 83% of them appearing once. The chain is built from TRBV6-2 or TRBV6-3 and TRBJ2-7; no reliable D call. The sequenced material came from peripheral blood. The clonotype comes from a man in his forties or fifties with acute or convalescent COVID-19. The CDR3: CASSYRAYEQYF. The CDR3 DNA is TGTGCCAGCAGTTACAGAGCCTACGAGCAGTACTTC.